Presented here are 14 T cell receptor beta chains from one specimen sequenced in a study of vaccination and CD4 T cells after COVID-19. Once obtained from cultured CD4+ T cells, the DNA was sequenced using the Oncomine TCR Beta short-read assay. From the PCR reads, TCRdb called clonotypes with MiXCR, one entry per CDR3 protein. The data contain approximately 17,000 distinct CDR3 sequences, about three quarters of them seen just once; the ten biggest clones take up roughly 16%. Their cognate antigens are unknown. Stated treatment: roughly ten-day PBMC culture with coronavirus spike peptide pools or control peptides (ViraFEST assay). The specimen sequenced was CD4+ T cells from blood, cultured in vitro. The receptors derive from a human donor who had recovered from COVID-19.

The gene calls are TRBV4-1 and TRBJ1-5; D may be TRBD1 (6 bases). V was cut by 1 base and J by 5 bases, with 9 bases left in between. There are 14 residues in the CDR3. CDR1 is MGHRA, CDR2 YSYEKL, per germline. DNA for the CDR3: TGCGCCAGCAGCCAAGGGACAGATTATCAGCCCCAGCATTTT. Translated: CASSQGTDYQPQHF.

The J gene is TRBJ2-5, the V gene TRBV20-1; 9 nucleotides agree with TRBD1. This CDR3 spans 12 amino acids. The V gene end was trimmed by 6 bases and the J gene end by 3 bases; junction bases not matched to a gene: 2. Germline lookup yields CDR1 DFQATT and CDR2 SNEGSKA (reference sequence). The CDR3 nucleotides are TGCAGTGCCGGGACAGGGAAAGAGACCCAGTACTTC. Protein sequence: CSAGTGKETQYF.

The chain links TRBV19 to TRBJ2-5; no definite D call. The CDR3 runs 12 residues. The germline CDR1 and CDR2 sequences are LNHDA and SQIVND (reference sequence). Trimming shortened V by 4 bases and J by 4 bases, and 7 bases separated the two germline ends. CDR3 coding DNA: TGTGCCAGTAGTAGGGTAGGAGAGACCCAGTACTTC. It is translated as CASSRVGETQYF.

V usage is TRBV28 and J usage is TRBJ1-5; 9 bases fit TRBD1. CDR3 length equals 16 residues. Germline V gene lookup returns CDR1 MDHEN and CDR2 SYDVKM. V was pared by 3 bases and J by 3 bases, with 6 bases of the junction left unmatched. CDR3 nucleotide sequence: TGTGCCAGCAGTTTCTCTCGACAGGGGGACAATCAGCCCCAGCATTTT. Translation: CASSFSRQGDNQPQHF.

This clonotype was recorded a few times. The chain joins TRBV2 to TRBJ1-5; the D is unclear. Germline V lookup: CDR1 SNHLY, CDR2 FYNNEI. Trimming left V 4 bases short and J 6 bases short, with 10 bases between. CDR3 length equals 13 residues. DNA of the CDR3: TGTGCCAGCAGTGTTGGTGGGTCTCAGCCCCAGCATTTT. Protein product: CASSVGGSQPQHF.

This clonotype has only a few counts. CDR3 sequence (DNA): TGCAGTGCGGCTGCGACCCCGGGGGGCAATCAGCCCCAGCATTTT. The encoded protein is CSAAATPGGNQPQHF. The chain has TRBV20-1 and TRBJ1-5; D is possibly TRBD1 (5 bases). The CDR3 runs to 15 residues. V lost 6 bases and J 2 bases, leaving 17 bases between the germline ends. Germline CDR1 is DFQATT and CDR2 is SNEGSKA (reference sequence).

The chain has TRBV30 and TRBJ2-7; D gene ambiguous. V lost 4 bases, J lost 2 bases, and 12 bases lay in between. Germline values: CDR1 GTSNPN, CDR2 SVGIG (reference sequence). The CDR3 consists of 13 residues. Written as DNA, the CDR3 is TGTGCCTGGACTCAAGGTCCTGCCTACGAGCAGTACTTC. This gives the protein CAWTQGPAYEQYF.

The chain carries TRBV7-3 and TRBJ2-6; D may be TRBD1 (5 bases). V shed 1 base and J shed 0 bases, with 10 bases lying between them. The length of the CDR3 is 17 residues. Germline CDR1 reads SGHTA; CDR2 reads FQGTGA. Here the CDR3 reads CASSLKETVSGANVLTF. The CDR3 DNA is TGTGCCAGCAGCTTAAAGGAGACAGTCTCTGGGGCCAACGTCCTGACTTTC.

This clonotype has a handful of counts. The chain uses TRBV27 and TRBJ2-2; possible D gene TRBD1, 6 bases. The CDR3 has 16 residues. CDR1 is MNHEY and CDR2 is SMNVEV in the germline V gene (reference sequence). Trimming shortened V by 5 bases and J by 3 bases, and 16 bases separated the two germline ends. The DNA for the CDR3 is TGTGCCAGCAGTCGTGGGGTGCAGGGGCACACCGGGGAGCTGTTTTTT. Protein: CASSRGVQGHTGELFF.

This clonotype was seen a few times. The genes are TRBV20-1 and TRBJ2-3; D may be TRBD2 (6 bases). This CDR3 is 13 amino acids long. The V and J ends lost 3 bases and 2 bases respectively, with 9 bases between them. Germline V gene data show CDR1 as DFQATT and CDR2 as SNEGSKA (reference sequence). This chain's CDR3 is CSARWDSTDTQYF. The CDR3 region has the DNA TGCAGTGCTAGGTGGGACTCCACAGATACGCAGTATTTT.

This clonotype was observed a few times. The chain has TRBV6-1 and TRBJ2-5, with TRBD1 matching over 7 bases. Losses at the gene ends were 7 bases for V and 0 bases for J; bases not matched to a gene: 8. The CDR3 has 15 residues. Per the germline V gene, CDR1 is MNHNS and CDR2 is SASEGT. The CDR3 bases are TGTGCCAGCACTTTGGACAGGAGGTACCAAGAGACCCAGTACTTC. Protein: CASTLDRRYQETQYF.

This clonotype was detected only once. The rearrangement links TRBV27 to TRBJ2-3, with D tentatively TRBD2 (5 bases). V lost 7 bases and J 4 bases, leaving 21 bases between the germline ends. Germline CDR1 and CDR2: MNHEY and SMNVEV (reference sequence). The CDR3 loop spans 16 amino acids. CDR3 sequence reads: CASTPGRTGMSDTQYF. In DNA, the CDR3 is TGTGCCAGCACTCCTGGGCGGACGGGGATGTCAGATACGCAGTATTTT.

This chain connects TRBV6-5 to TRBJ2-7; weak D call: TRBD1 (5 bases). V lost 2 bases and J lost 2, with 13 bases in between. The length of the CDR3 is 15 residues. The germline CDR1 and CDR2 sequences are MNHEY and SVGAGI. CDR3 sequence reads: CASSYGGGAAYEQYF. CDR3 bases: TGTGCCAGCAGTTACGGCGGTGGGGCCGCCTACGAGCAGTACTTC.

This clonotype was seen a few times. This chain connects TRBV20-1 to TRBJ2-3; 12 bases agree with TRBD2. V lost 5 bases, J lost 5 bases, and 5 bases stayed unmatched. CDR1 and CDR2 from the germline V gene are DFQATT and SNEGSKA (reference sequence). The CDR3 runs 14 residues. The CDR3 region has the DNA TGCAGTGCTCTACTAGCGGGAGGAAGAGATACGCAGTATTTT. It yields the protein CSALLAGGRDTQYF.